These 11 T cell receptor beta chains came from one sample sequenced in a study of T-cell reconstitution after alpha-beta-depleted transplantation in children. Unique molecular identifiers were incorporated during preparation of the TCRbeta library. TCRdb re-analysed the PCR reads in MiXCR, keeping a single row per CDR3 protein. The repertoire consists of about 230,000 distinct CDR3 sequences, with approximately 9.9% occurring once and the leading ten covering about 4.9%. The specimen comprised PBMCs from the stem cell graft donor, sampled from the stem cell graft. Source of these receptors: a human donor who donated a stem cell graft to a child with SCID.

This clonotype appeared many times. V is TRBV11-2 and J is TRBJ1-3; 12 bases line up with TRBD1. Germline V gene data show CDR1 as SGHAT and CDR2 as FQNNGV. V shed 4 bases and J 6 bases; nucleotides not matched to a gene: 7. The CDR3 totals 16 residues. The chain's CDR3 is CASSYPGTGGKNTIYF. CDR3 nucleotides: TGTGCCAGCAGCTACCCCGGGACAGGGGGCAAAAACACCATATATTTT.

This chain uses TRBV5-1 with TRBJ1-3; 7 bases agree with TRBD1. Germline V lookup: CDR1 SGHRS, CDR2 YFSETQ. The J segment lost 1 base and the V segment lost 7 bases, leaving 14 bases of the junction unmatched. This CDR3 region has 17 residues. CDR3 DNA sequence: TGCGCCAGCGGCCCTTGGGACAGCGCGGGGTCTGGAAACACCATATATTTT. Protein product: CASGPWDSAGSGNTIYF.

In its sample, this clonotype was seen many times. This chain joins TRBV2 and TRBJ2-2; no clear D gene. In germline, CDR1 is SNHLY, CDR2 FYNNEI. The CDR3 is 13 residues long. Deletions cut 4 bases from V and 7 bases from J, with 10 bases between. CDR3 amino acids: CASSGEQNGELFF. CDR3 nucleotide sequence: TGTGCCAGCAGTGGTGAACAGAACGGGGAGCTGTTTTTT.

Ten or more counts support this clonotype. J is TRBJ2-5 and V is TRBV10-3; D ambiguous. This CDR3 contains 13 residues. The V gene's germline CDR1 is ENHRY and CDR2 SYGVKD. With 4 bases removed from V and 5 bases from J, the gap between germline ends came to 11 bases. CDR3 in amino acids: CAISVSVRETQYF. For the CDR3, the DNA is TGTGCCATCAGTGTCAGTGTCCGGGAGACCCAGTACTTC.

The sample holds many counts of this clonotype. The chain is built from TRBV12-3 or TRBV12-4 and TRBJ2-3; no definite D call. This CDR3 contains 14 residues. V was cut by 4 bases and J by 4 bases, with 12 bases left in between. The CDR3: CASSYLVLPDTQYF. The CDR3 DNA is TGTGCCAGCAGTTATCTAGTTTTGCCAGATACGCAGTATTTT.

This clonotype was counted ten times or more. The rearrangement uses TRBV29-1 and TRBJ2-1, with a weak D call TRBD2 (6 bases). V lost 7 bases and J lost 9, with 19 bases in between. There are 13 residues in the CDR3. CDR1 and CDR2 from the germline V gene are SQVTM and ANQGSEA. This CDR3 reads CSGGERLPTEQFF. The CDR3 DNA reads TGCAGCGGGGGGGAGCGACTTCCTACTGAGCAGTTCTTC.

There are many counts of this clonotype. The chain employs TRBV7-2 and TRBJ1-5; D remains unclear. This CDR3 region has 12 residues. Trimming pared 3 bases from V and 3 bases from J, leaving 3 bases between. The V gene's germline CDR1 is SGHTA and CDR2 FQGNSA. The CDR3 nucleotides read TGTGCCAGCAGCTTGCCCAATCAGCCCCAGCATTTT. Its translation is CASSLPNQPQHF.

This clonotype was detected ten times or more. The V gene is TRBV10-3, the J gene TRBJ2-1; the D gene is possibly TRBD2 (6 bases). Germline V lookup: CDR1 ENHRY, CDR2 SYGVKD. V gave up 3 bases and J gave up 3 bases, with 18 bases separating them. The CDR3 has 17 residues. CDR3 sequence reads: CAISEITERGSYNEQFF. DNA for the CDR3: TGTGCCATCAGTGAAATAACTGAACGGGGGAGCTACAATGAGCAGTTCTTC.

Notes on this clonotype: A read error may be the cause here, since a much bigger clone is one base away. The chain couples TRBV5-5 to TRBJ2-1; the D gene is possibly TRBD2 (5 bases). The length of the CDR3 is 12 residues. Germline V CDR1 and CDR2: SGHKS, YYEKEE (reference sequence). CDR3 loop: CASSLAADEPFF. The CDR3 nucleotides are TGTGCCAGCAGCCTCGCAGCGGATGAGCCGTTCTTC. Together with reference TRBV5-5 and TRBJ2-1, the CDR3 gives the full variable domain: DAGVTQSPTHLIKTRGQQVTLRCSPISGHKSVSWYQQVLGQGPQFIFQYYEKEERGRGNFPDRFSARQFPNYSSELNVNALLLGDSALYLCASSLAADEPFFGPGTRLTVL.

This clonotype was counted a few times. V gene TRBV7-8 combines with J gene TRBJ1-5, with D possibly being TRBD1 (5 bases). The CDR3 sequence is 15 residues long. With 5 bases removed from V and 5 bases from J, the gap between germline ends came to 16 bases. CDR1 and CDR2 from the germline V gene are SGHVS and FQNEAQ. CDR3 amino acids: CASSRGGRGDQPQHF. DNA of the CDR3: TGTGCCAGCAGCCGGGGGGGTCGAGGGGATCAGCCCCAGCATTTT.

This clonotype has a count of ten or more. The CDR3 protein is CASSLVWRTGVIYGYTF. The DNA of the CDR3 is TGTGCCAGCAGCTTAGTCTGGAGGACAGGGGTAATATATGGCTACACCTTC. This chain joins TRBV11-2 and TRBJ1-2; 9 nucleotides match TRBD1. The junction had 11 bases not matched to a gene; V was cut back by 1 base and J by 5 bases. Germline assignment: CDR1 SGHAT and CDR2 FQNNGV. CDR3 length: 17 residues.